Below are 32 T cell receptor beta chains sequenced from a single sample in a study of shared clonotypes between healthy human individuals. Data came from immunoSEQ multiplex PCR; TCRdb stores just in-frame clones and leaves some out. Among millions of clones listed, around 94% were seen once. Source material: naive CD4+ T cells sorted from blood. Indicated subset: CD45RA+ positively selected. The receptors derive from a man between 18 and 35 years old in good health.

The chain carries TRBV6-1 and TRBJ1-2; D may be TRBD1 (5 bases). The ends were cut back, 2 bases at V and 0 bases at J, with 10 bases in the middle. CDR1 is MNHNS, CDR2 SASEGT, per germline. The CDR3 extends over 15 amino acids. As DNA, the CDR3 is TGTGCCAGCAGTGAATTATCGGGACCTAACTATGGCTACACCTTC. Amino acids: CASSELSGPNYGYTF.

The CDR3 region is CASSWRDSPGRYGYTF. The DNA for the CDR3 is TGTGCCAGCAGCTGGAGGGACAGCCCGGGAAGGTATGGCTACACCTTC. The genes are TRBV7-8 and TRBJ1-2; TRBD1 matches 7 bases. V dropped 4 bases and J dropped 5; count of bases not matched to a gene: 13. This CDR3 has 16 amino acids. In germline, CDR1 is SGHVS, CDR2 FQNEAQ.

The chain carries TRBV5-4 and TRBJ2-1; the match to TRBD1 covers 11 bases. With V trimmed by 3 bases and J by 7 bases, 6 bases remained unmatched. Germline values: CDR1 SGHNT, CDR2 YYREEE (reference sequence). This CDR3 is 15 amino acids long. CDR3 in amino acids: CASSSLGTGGNEQFF. In nucleotides, the CDR3 is TGTGCCAGCAGCTCCCTAGGGACAGGGGGGAATGAGCAGTTCTTC.

This rearrangement joins TRBV6-6 to TRBJ2-2; the match to TRBD1 covers 7 bases. Germline CDR1 MNHNY, CDR2 SVGAGI (reference sequence). The CDR3 sequence is 15 residues long. V dropped 2 bases and J dropped 4; count of bases not matched to a gene: 4. The CDR3: CASSYEGGLTGELFF. The CDR3 DNA is TGTGCCAGCAGTTACGAAGGGGGCCTCACCGGGGAGCTGTTTTTT.

The gene calls are TRBV6-1 and TRBJ2-6; D perhaps matches TRBD2 (6 bases). The V gene's germline CDR1 is MNHNS and CDR2 SASEGT. Trimming took 3 bases from V and 4 from J, leaving 13 bases between them. This CDR3 has 16 residues. In DNA form, the CDR3 reads TGTGCCAGCAGTGATAGATCGGGGGTAGGGGCCAACGTCCTGACTTTC. As protein: CASSDRSGVGANVLTF.

V and J are TRBV6-5 and TRBJ1-2, with TRBD1 matching 8 bases. The CDR3 is made up of 12 amino acids. CDR1 and CDR2 from the germline V gene are MNHEY and SVGAGI. V lost 9 bases to trimming and J lost 3 bases; unmatched junction nucleotides: 3. CDR3 region: CASQGAHYGYTF. The DNA for the CDR3 is TGTGCCAGTCAGGGGGCGCACTATGGCTACACCTTC.

This sequence joins TRBV27 and TRBJ2-5; TRBD1 agrees at 7 bases. J lost 0 bases, V lost 6 bases, and 10 bases had no gene match. The CDR3 loop spans 16 amino acids. The germline V gene encodes CDR1 MNHEY and CDR2 SMNVEV (reference sequence). The CDR3 loop reads CASRLPGQSNQETQYF. The CDR3, as DNA: TGTGCCAGCAGGCTACCGGGACAGTCTAACCAAGAGACCCAGTACTTC.

This clone was detected a few times. The same CDR3 arises from other DNA sequences in this sample as well. The chain joins TRBV11-2 to TRBJ2-3; D remains ambiguous. This CDR3 spans 11 amino acids. Deletions cut 1 base from V and 5 bases from J, with 1 base between. CDR1 is SGHAT, CDR2 FQNNGV, per germline. This CDR3 is CASSLVDTQYF. The CDR3 DNA sequence: TGTGCCAGCAGCTTAGTAGATACGCAGTATTTT.

About this clone: Different DNA sequences within this sample yield the same CDR3. This rearrangement joins TRBV6-5 to TRBJ1-1, with 8 bases identical to TRBD1. Trimming removed 4 bases from V and 1 base from J; junction bases left unmatched: 2. The CDR3 has 14 amino acids. Germline lookup yields CDR1 MNHEY and CDR2 SVGAGI. As DNA, the CDR3 is TGTGCCAGCAGTTTAGACAGGGGGAACACTGAAGCTTTCTTT. Translation: CASSLDRGNTEAFF.

The chain combines TRBV6-1 with TRBJ1-2, with D possibly matching TRBD1 (6 bases). The CDR3 contains 15 residues. Germline V CDR1 and CDR2: MNHNS, SASEGT. Trimming removed 6 bases from V and 7 bases from J, with 21 bases in between. Here the CDR3 reads CASRTTGSGRGGYTF. The CDR3 DNA follows: TGTGCCAGCAGAACTACAGGGTCGGGTCGCGGTGGCTACACCTTC.

This clone was found a few times. The chain is built from TRBV25-1 and TRBJ2-2; D gene uncertain. Germline V gene sequence: CDR1 MGHDK, CDR2 SYGVNS. CDR3 size: 9 residues. Trimming took off 6 bases at V and 11 bases at J, with 4 bases between the two ends. The CDR3 spells CASRIELFF. The CDR3 DNA is TGTGCCAGCAGGATAGAGCTGTTTTTT.

The chain is built from TRBV11-3 and TRBJ2-2; D might be TRBD2 (6 bases). The CDR3 length is 15 residues. The germline CDR1 and CDR2 sequences are SGHNT and YENEEA. The V end lost 4 bases, the J end lost 4 bases, and 13 bases lay between the germline ends. The DNA of the CDR3 is TGTGCCAGCAGCTCGGAGGGAATGAGCACCGGGGAGCTGTTTTTT. Translation: CASSSEGMSTGELFF.

V and J are TRBV25-1 and TRBJ2-2; possible D gene TRBD2, 7 bases. V shed 6 bases and J shed 6 bases, with 8 bases lying between them. CDR1 MGHDK and CDR2 SYGVNS come from the germline V gene. This CDR3 is 12 amino acids long. Written as DNA, the CDR3 is TGTGCCAGCAGGGGGGGGCCCGGGGAGCTGTTTTTT. Translating it yields CASRGGPGELFF. Filled out from reference TRBV25-1 and TRBJ2-2, the complete variable domain reads EADIYQTPRYLVIGTGKKITLECSQTMGHDKMYWYQQDPGMELHLIHYSYGVNSTEKGDLSSESTVSRIRTEHFPLTLESARPSHTSQYLCASRGGPGELFFGEGSRLTVL.

The chain is built from TRBV30 and TRBJ2-4, with a possible D match to TRBD1 (7 bases). This CDR3 spans 16 amino acids. The V end lost 3 bases, the J end lost 0 bases, and 15 bases lay between the germline ends. Germline CDR1 GTSNPN, CDR2 SVGIG (reference sequence). The CDR3 bases are TGTGCCTGGAGGGAGACAGGGACTCTAGCCAAAAACATTCAGTACTTC. Translating gives CAWRETGTLAKNIQYF.

Of note for this clone: Additional DNA sequences in this sample encode the identical CDR3. V and J are TRBV18 and TRBJ2-5; 7 bases align to TRBD2. Losses at the gene ends were 0 bases for V and 3 bases for J; bases not matched to a gene: 4. The V gene's germline CDR1 is KGHSH and CDR2 LQKENI. CDR3 length equals 15 residues. CDR3 residues: CASSPPGLAEETQYF. The CDR3 DNA is TGTGCCAGCTCACCACCGGGGCTAGCGGAAGAGACCCAGTACTTC.

The chain uses TRBV7-2 and TRBJ1-2; 8 bases are a match to TRBD1. The V and J ends lost 0 bases and 4 bases, in that order; junction bases with no gene match: 4. Germline V CDR1 and CDR2: SGHTA, FQGNSA. The CDR3 loop spans 15 amino acids. The CDR3 bases are TGTGCCAGCAGCTTAGCAGGGACAGGACCCTATGGCTACACCTTC. This codes for CASSLAGTGPYGYTF.

The rearrangement joins TRBV29-1 to TRBJ2-7; D is tentatively TRBD1 or TRBD2 (5 bases each). Looked up from germline, CDR1 is SQVTM and CDR2 is ANQGSEA. The germline V and J ends were trimmed by 7 bases and 2 bases, with 12 bases remaining between them. CDR3 size: 12 residues. The CDR3 sequence is CSAGPAAYEQYF. Here the CDR3 DNA reads TGCAGCGCGGGACCGGCAGCCTACGAGCAGTACTTC.

Comments on this clone: Other DNA sequences in this specimen translate into the identical CDR3. The gene calls are TRBV6-1 and TRBJ2-7, with no clear D. Between the trimmed V and J ends, which lost 2 bases and 1 base, there was a span of 3 bases. This CDR3 region has 12 residues. In germline, CDR1 is MNHNS, CDR2 SASEGT. As DNA, the CDR3 is TGTGCCAGCAGTGAAAGGTCCTACGAGCAGTACTTC. Encoded protein: CASSERSYEQYF.

The chain joins TRBV5-6 to TRBJ2-1; D gene uncertain. Trimming stripped 1 base from V and 7 bases from J, with 6 bases between. Germline V gives CDR1 SGHDT, CDR2 YYEEEE. This CDR3 contains 12 residues. For the CDR3, the DNA is TGTGCCAGCAGCTTGAATCCGAATGAGCAGTTCTTC. It translates to CASSLNPNEQFF.

This rearrangement joins TRBV14 to TRBJ2-5, with TRBD1 as a possible D gene (5 bases). V lost 0 bases and J lost 7, with 12 bases in between. Germline V gives CDR1 SGHDN, CDR2 FVKESK. The CDR3 consists of 14 residues. The CDR3 nucleotides are TGTGCCAGCAGCCAAGAAGGGGCCCCTTCGACCCAGTACTTC. This encodes CASSQEGAPSTQYF.

V gene TRBV11-2 combines with J gene TRBJ1-5; no clear D. Trimming removed 8 bases at V and 6 bases at J, with 11 bases between. CDR1 and CDR2 (germline): SGHAT, FQNNGV. The CDR3 is made up of 12 amino acids. CDR3 DNA: TGTGCCAGCGGACCCCCAGGTCAGCCCCAGCATTTT. Translating it yields CASGPPGQPQHF.

V is TRBV6-5 and J is TRBJ1-1; no reliable D call. CDR1 MNHEY and CDR2 SVGAGI come from the germline V gene. V was shortened by 10 bases and J by 5 bases, with 11 bases between the two germline ends. There are 11 residues in the CDR3. CDR3 amino acids: CAIAPRTEAFF. CDR3 coding DNA: TGTGCCATCGCCCCGAGGACTGAAGCTTTCTTT.

J is TRBJ1-3 and V is TRBV7-2; D ambiguous. This CDR3 comprises 11 residues. V was cut by 5 bases and J by 7 bases, with 6 bases left in between. Per germline, CDR1 SGHTA and CDR2 FQGNSA. The CDR3 spells CASSPQNTIYF. CDR3 sequence (DNA): TGTGCCAGCAGCCCACAGAACACCATATATTTT.

This chain joins TRBV5-6 and TRBJ2-3; TRBD1 might be the D (6 bases). Trimming left V 7 bases short and J 0 bases short, with 15 bases between. This CDR3 is built from 15 residues. CDR1 and CDR2 from the germline V gene are SGHDT and YYEEEE. The CDR3 is CASGKGGPSTDTQYF. The CDR3 DNA reads TGTGCCAGCGGCAAAGGGGGTCCTAGCACAGATACGCAGTATTTT.

This clone was detected once. The chain joins TRBV5-1 to TRBJ1-2; a weak D match, TRBD1 (6 bases). Germline CDR1 is SGHRS and CDR2 is YFSETQ. The CDR3 is 16 residues long. Trimming took off 0 bases at V and 4 bases at J, with 16 bases between the two ends. DNA of the CDR3: TGCGCCAGCAGCTTGGTCCCATCTGGGACAAGCTATGGCTACACCTTC. This codes for CASSLVPSGTSYGYTF.

As for this clone: Other DNA sequences within the sample encode an identical CDR3. The gene calls are TRBV5-1 and TRBJ2-7; 10 nucleotides line up with TRBD1. The germline V gene has CDR1 SGHRS and CDR2 YFSETQ. V gave up 4 bases and J gave up 2 bases; unmatched junction bases: 6. This CDR3 is built from 15 residues. CDR3 nucleotides: TGCGCCAGCAGCCCGGGTGGACAGGGGGCCTACGAGCAGTACTTC. It is translated as CASSPGGQGAYEQYF. Filled out from reference TRBV5-1 and TRBJ2-7, the complete variable domain reads KAGVTQTPRYLIKTRGQQVTLSCSPISGHRSVSWYQQTPGQGLQFLFEYFSETQRNKGNFPGRFSGRQFSNSRSEMNVSTLELGDSALYLCASSPGGQGAYEQYFGPGTRLTVT.

The chain has TRBV6-5 and TRBJ1-1, with 7 bases matching TRBD1. V gave up 6 bases and J gave up 1 base; unmatched junction bases: 5. This CDR3 spans 14 amino acids. Germline V gives CDR1 MNHEY, CDR2 SVGAGI. The CDR3, as DNA: TGTGCCAGCAGAGTGGGGACAGAGAACACTGAAGCTTTCTTT. Translation gives CASRVGTENTEAFF.

The CDR3 DNA reads TGTGCCAGCAGCAAGCCGAGGGACGGGAGCTCCTACGAGCAGTACTTC. Protein: CASSKPRDGSSYEQYF. The chain has TRBV21-1 and TRBJ2-7; the DNA was not used to check the table's D call, TRBD2. TRBV21-1 is tagged as a pseudogene. The CDR3 consists of 16 residues.

This rearrangement joins TRBV10-2 to TRBJ2-3, with D possibly matching TRBD2 (5 bases). CDR1 is WSHSY and CDR2 is SAAADI in the germline V gene. The V gene lost 0 bases and the J gene lost 4 bases, with 8 bases spanning the gap. The CDR3 totals 14 residues. CDR3 region: CASSESTRADTQYF. The CDR3 DNA sequence: TGCGCCAGCAGTGAGTCGACGCGGGCAGATACGCAGTATTTT.

This chain joins TRBV27 and TRBJ2-3; the D call may be TRBD1 or TRBD2 (5 bases each). Trimming took off 4 bases at V and 1 base at J, with 15 bases between the two ends. This CDR3 region has 16 residues. Per germline, CDR1 MNHEY and CDR2 SMNVEV (reference sequence). Here the CDR3 reads CASSSPTGARTDTQYF. The CDR3 coding sequence is TGTGCCAGCAGTTCACCAACCGGGGCCCGCACAGATACGCAGTATTTT.

The chain links TRBV5-6 to TRBJ2-5; D remains unclear. Per the germline V gene, CDR1 is SGHDT and CDR2 is YYEEEE. V was pared by 0 bases and J by 2 bases, with 8 bases between. This CDR3 comprises 14 residues. The CDR3 here is CASSLVWGQETQYF. The CDR3 region has the DNA TGTGCCAGCAGCTTGGTCTGGGGTCAAGAGACCCAGTACTTC.

The chain couples TRBV4-1 to TRBJ2-2, with 7 bases identical to TRBD2. J lost 5 bases, V lost 0 bases, and 3 bases had no gene match. CDR1 and CDR2 from the germline V gene are MGHRA and YSYEKL. The CDR3 extends over 15 amino acids. The CDR3 coding sequence is TGCGCCAGCAGCCAAGAGGAGGGAGGGACCGGGGAGCTGTTTTTT. This codes for CASSQEEGGTGELFF.